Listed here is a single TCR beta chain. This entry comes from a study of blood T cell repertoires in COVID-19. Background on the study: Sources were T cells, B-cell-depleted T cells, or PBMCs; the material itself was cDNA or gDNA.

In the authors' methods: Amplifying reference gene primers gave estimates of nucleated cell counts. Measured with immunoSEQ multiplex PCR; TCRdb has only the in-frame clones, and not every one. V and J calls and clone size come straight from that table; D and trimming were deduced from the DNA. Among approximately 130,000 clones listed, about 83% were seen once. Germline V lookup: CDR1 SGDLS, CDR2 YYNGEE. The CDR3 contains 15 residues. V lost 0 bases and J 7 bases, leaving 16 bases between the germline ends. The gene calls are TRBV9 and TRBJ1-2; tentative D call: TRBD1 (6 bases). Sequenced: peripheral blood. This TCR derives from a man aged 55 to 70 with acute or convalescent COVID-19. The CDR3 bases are TGTGCCAGCAGCGTAGACCCCTCAGGGGAGCGTGGCTACACCTTC. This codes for CASSVDPSGERGYTF.